These 23 T cell receptor beta chains were all obtained from the same sample, sequenced in a study of OX40 agonist ivuxolimab in advanced cancers. Produced via immunoSEQ multiplex PCR; TCRdb's table is partial and in-frame only. The repertoire includes around 50,000 clones, about 90% of them detected once, and roughly 48% sits in the top ten. The source material was CD4+ or CD8+ T cells sorted from blood, sampled in a trial of the OX40 agonist ivuxolimab. These receptors were obtained from an adult with an advanced solid tumor such as melanoma, head and neck, liver or kidney cancer.

The chain links TRBV27 to TRBJ2-5; 9 bases line up with TRBD1. Germline CDR1 MNHEY, CDR2 SMNVEV (reference sequence). This CDR3 region has 15 residues. V shed 5 bases and J 4 bases; nucleotides not matched to a gene: 8. The CDR3 nucleotides read TGTGCCAGCAGTCTACAGGGGGCGCCGGTAGAGACCCAGTACTTC. Translation gives CASSLQGAPVETQYF.

The CDR3, as DNA: TGTGCCAGCAGCGTCGGGACAGGGGACATTCAGTACTTC. Amino acids: CASSVGTGDIQYF. The J gene is TRBJ2-4, the V gene TRBV7-9, with 10 bases identical to TRBD1. CDR1 and CDR2 from the germline V gene are SEHNR and FQNEAQ (reference sequence). J was trimmed by 8 bases and V by 5 bases; bases with no gene match: 3. The length of the CDR3 is 13 residues.

A single count supports this clone. V usage is TRBV5-1 and J usage is TRBJ2-1; D gene unclear. Trimming removed 0 bases at V and 0 bases at J, with 7 bases between. The CDR3 runs 15 residues. Germline CDR1 is SGHRS and CDR2 is YFSETQ. CDR3 loop: CASSLVASSYNEQFF. In DNA, the CDR3 is TGCGCCAGCAGCTTGGTGGCGAGCTCCTACAATGAGCAGTTCTTC.

This chain joins TRBV28 and TRBJ2-7; 8 bases align to TRBD1. The CDR3 contains 14 residues. V shed 6 bases and J 3 bases; nucleotides not matched to a gene: 7. CDR1 and CDR2 (germline): MDHEN, SYDVKM. CDR3 DNA sequence: TGTGCCAGCAGGAAGACAGGGGAGGTCTACGAGCAGTACTTC. This encodes CASRKTGEVYEQYF.

The V gene is TRBV6-1, the J gene TRBJ2-7; 7 bases agree with TRBD1. This CDR3 contains 12 residues. From germline, CDR1 is MNHNS and CDR2 SASEGT. After removal of 10 bases from V and 4 bases from J, the junction contained 7 bases not matched to a gene. CDR3 DNA: TGTGCCACCCAGGGGGTTCTTTACGAGCAGTACTTC. It translates to CATQGVLYEQYF.

The chain has TRBV19 and TRBJ2-1; 8 bases map to TRBD2. The CDR3 totals 16 residues. V lost 1 base, J lost 1 base, and 3 bases stayed unmatched. Germline loops: CDR1 LNHDA, CDR2 SQIVND (reference sequence). CDR3 sequence (DNA): TGTGCCAGTAGTATAGGCCGGGGGGGTTCCTACAATGAGCAGTTCTTC. This codes for CASSIGRGGSYNEQFF.

The V and J genes are TRBV4-3 and TRBJ2-1; TRBD1 aligns across 8 bases. From germline, CDR1 is LGHNA and CDR2 YSLEER. V dropped 4 bases and J dropped 4; count of bases not matched to a gene: 6. CDR3 length equals 15 residues. CDR3 bases: TGCGCCAGCAGCCTCGGACAGGGTCCGTACAATGAGCAGTTCTTC. Encoded protein: CASSLGQGPYNEQFF.

This chain joins TRBV19 and TRBJ2-1, with 9 bases lining up with TRBD1. From germline, CDR1 is LNHDA and CDR2 SQIVND (reference sequence). The CDR3 is made up of 15 amino acids. V shed 4 bases and J 4 bases; nucleotides not matched to a gene: 5. The CDR3 region is CASSKGGTGYNEQFF. DNA of the CDR3: TGTGCCAGTAGTAAGGGAGGGACAGGGTACAATGAGCAGTTCTTC.

The CDR3 region is CASSWTGGDEQFF. The CDR3 DNA is TGCGCCAGCAGCTGGACAGGGGGCGATGAGCAGTTCTTC. This chain connects TRBV5-1 to TRBJ2-1; 11 nucleotides line up with TRBD1. The CDR3 contains 13 residues. Germline values: CDR1 SGHRS, CDR2 YFSETQ. The ends lost 3 bases at V and 8 bases at J; junction bases unmatched: 1.

The chain combines TRBV19 with TRBJ2-7; 8 nucleotides match TRBD1. The germline V gene encodes CDR1 LNHDA and CDR2 SQIVND (reference sequence). This CDR3 is built from 14 residues. V shed 1 base and J 2 bases; nucleotides not matched to a gene: 1. This chain's CDR3 is CASSIAGGAYEQYF. CDR3 sequence (DNA): TGTGCCAGTAGTATAGCAGGGGGCGCCTACGAGCAGTACTTC.

The genes are TRBV9 and TRBJ1-4, with 10 bases lining up with TRBD1. Germline CDR1 reads SGDLS; CDR2 reads YYNGEE. V shed 3 bases, J shed 3 bases, and the junction held 2 bases outside the gene matches. The CDR3 covers 15 residues. The DNA of the CDR3 is TGTGCCAGCAGCGGACAGGGGGCGGCTAATGAAAAACTGTTTTTT. It yields the protein CASSGQGAANEKLFF.

The J gene is TRBJ2-1, the V gene TRBV27; D gene ambiguous. The CDR3 contains 14 residues. Germline V gene data show CDR1 as MNHEY and CDR2 as SMNVEV (reference sequence). Trimming stripped 4 bases from V and 0 bases from J, with 7 bases between. In nucleotides, the CDR3 is TGTGCCAGCAGTTATAGCAGCTCCTACAATGAGCAGTTCTTC. Protein sequence: CASSYSSSYNEQFF.

V and J are TRBV10-3 and TRBJ1-2; no clear D. The germline V and J ends were trimmed by 0 bases and 5 bases, with 7 bases remaining between them. The CDR3 is made up of 13 amino acids. Germline V gene data show CDR1 as ENHRY and CDR2 as SYGVKD. CDR3 in amino acids: CAISESPDYGYTF. The CDR3 DNA reads as TGTGCCATCAGTGAGTCCCCAGATTATGGCTACACCTTC.

In its sample, this clone was seen once. The V and J genes are TRBV4-1 and TRBJ2-1; perhaps TRBD2 as D (6 bases). Germline V gene data show CDR1 as MGHRA and CDR2 as YSYEKL. V was shortened by 3 bases and J by 10 bases, with 10 bases between the two germline ends. The CDR3 is made up of 12 amino acids. CDR3 loop: CASSQGLAEQFF. In DNA, the CDR3 is TGCGCCAGCAGCCAGGGTCTAGCGGAGCAGTTCTTC.

The chain links TRBV9 to TRBJ2-1, with D perhaps matching TRBD2 (6 bases). The CDR3 contains 16 residues. V dropped 0 bases and J dropped 4 bases, with 14 bases sitting between them. Germline V gives CDR1 SGDLS, CDR2 YYNGEE. The CDR3 is CASSVAWLATYNEQFF. The CDR3 nucleotides read TGTGCCAGCAGCGTAGCTTGGCTAGCGACGTACAATGAGCAGTTCTTC.

The chain joins TRBV7-2 to TRBJ2-2, with TRBD1 matching over 8 bases. Per germline, CDR1 SGHTA and CDR2 FQGNSA. V gave up 5 bases and J gave up 6 bases; unmatched junction bases: 11. The CDR3 totals 16 residues. The CDR3 coding sequence is TGTGCCAGCAGCGTTCCCGGGACAGGTGGCCCCGGGGAGCTGTTTTTT. Amino acids: CASSVPGTGGPGELFF.

The V gene is TRBV9, the J gene TRBJ1-2; D might be TRBD1 (5 bases). V lost 2 bases and J 3 bases, leaving 14 bases between the germline ends. Germline V lookup: CDR1 SGDLS, CDR2 YYNGEE. CDR3 length: 15 amino acids. CDR3 DNA: TGTGCCAGCAGCGTCGGGGCTTCCTGGGACTATGGCTACACCTTC. The encoded protein is CASSVGASWDYGYTF. Based on the CDR3 plus reference TRBV9 and TRBJ1-2, the full variable domain is DSGVTQTPKHLITATGQRVTLRCSPRSGDLSVYWYQQSLDQGLQFLIQYYNGEERAKGNILERFSAQQFPDLHSELNLSSLELGDSALYFCASSVGASWDYGYTFGSGTRLTVV.

The chain carries TRBV4-1 and TRBJ1-1, with D maybe TRBD1 (6 bases). Between the trimmed V and J ends, which lost 7 bases and 3 bases, there was a span of 21 bases. Per germline, CDR1 MGHRA and CDR2 YSYEKL. The CDR3 totals 16 residues. CDR3 amino acids: CASTLGATLGDTEAFF. The DNA for the CDR3 is TGCGCCAGCACCCTGGGGGCTACTTTAGGGGACACTGAAGCTTTCTTT.

This clone has just one count. CDR3 sequence: CASGPIPWDEQFF. CDR3 coding DNA: TGTGCCAGCGGCCCAATCCCCTGGGATGAGCAGTTCTTC. This chain uses TRBV28 with TRBJ2-1, with D hard to call. V lost 8 bases, J lost 8 bases, and 16 bases lay in between. CDR3 size: 13 residues. Germline CDR1 is MDHEN and CDR2 is SYDVKM.

The J gene is TRBJ2-7, the V gene TRBV7-9, with D perhaps TRBD2 (6 bases). Germline V gives CDR1 SEHNR, CDR2 FQNEAQ (reference sequence). V was cut by 4 bases and J by 0 bases, with 19 bases left in between. The CDR3 runs to 17 residues. CDR3 coding DNA: TGTGCCAGCAGCTACCCCATCGGGACGGAGGGCTCCTACGAGCAGTACTTC. This gives the protein CASSYPIGTEGSYEQYF.

This sequence joins TRBV9 and TRBJ1-3, with D hard to call. V gave up 4 bases and J gave up 0 bases, with 11 bases separating them. CDR1 SGDLS and CDR2 YYNGEE come from the germline V gene. This CDR3 has 15 residues. CDR3 in amino acids: CASSLAGNSGNTIYF. The DNA of the CDR3 is TGTGCCAGCAGCTTGGCAGGTAACTCTGGAAACACCATATATTTT.

The chain uses TRBV28 and TRBJ1-5; D is perhaps TRBD1 (5 bases). The CDR3 extends over 13 amino acids. CDR1 MDHEN and CDR2 SYDVKM come from the germline V gene. Trimming took 8 bases from V and 5 from J, leaving 13 bases between them. The CDR3 spells CASHPTDYQPQHF. The CDR3, as DNA: TGTGCCAGCCATCCGACAGATTATCAGCCCCAGCATTTT.

The chain carries TRBV30 and TRBJ2-7, with D unclear. The CDR3 loop spans 11 amino acids. The germline V gene has CDR1 GTSNPN and CDR2 SVGIG (reference sequence). Trimming removed 2 bases from V and 2 bases from J, with 4 bases in between. CDR3 in amino acids: CAWSQAYEQYF. The CDR3 bases are TGTGCCTGGAGTCAGGCCTACGAGCAGTACTTC.